This is a list of T cell receptor beta chains from one sample in a study of cytomegalovirus exposure and HLA in healthy donors. Clones were read by immunoSEQ multiplex PCR, and TCRdb kept only the in-frame ones, dropping some. Of 90,000 to 100,000 clones in the sample, about two thirds were seen once. Material: PBMCs. These receptor sequences come from a man aged 45-65 years in good health and CMV-seronegative. Each CDR3 is given with its conserved first and last residue. Fields, in order: J gene, V gene, clone size, D gene, CDR3 protein, CDR3 DNA. A D gene is named only where the DNA matches it firmly. Where a row states a size, it is once, few, many or the class of an expanded clone; other rows omit it.

J: TRBJ1-2; V: TRBV2; size: NA; D: NA; CDR3: CASSLLIRAGYGYTF; DNA: TGTGCCAGCAGCCTACTTATCAGGGCTGGTTATGGCTACACCTTC
J: TRBJ2-7; V: TRBV7-9; size: once; D: TRBD2; CDR3: CASSLDFSGGYEQYF; DNA: TGTGCCAGCAGCTTAGATTTTAGCGGGGGCTACGAGCAGTACTTC
J: TRBJ1-5; V: TRBV19; size: NA; D: TRBD1; CDR3: CASEGQGNQPQHF; DNA: TGTGCCAGTGAGGGACAGGGCAATCAGCCCCAGCATTTT
J: TRBJ2-2; V: TRBV30; size: NA; D: NA; CDR3: CAVGGGELFF; DNA: TGTGCCGTAGGGGGCGGGGAGCTGTTTTTT
J: TRBJ1-2; V: TRBV15; size: few; D: TRBD1; CDR3: CATSTIIGTGAIYGYTF; DNA: TGTGCCACCAGCACAATCATTGGGACAGGGGCGATCTATGGCTACACCTTC
J: TRBJ2-3; V: TRBV5-1; size: NA; D: TRBD1; CDR3: CASSRLGQGAADTQYF; DNA: TGCGCCAGCAGCCGCCTGGGACAGGGGGCGGCAGATACGCAGTATTTT
J: TRBJ2-1; V: TRBV30; size: NA; D: TRBD1; CDR3: CAWNAGQGFINEQFF; DNA: TGTGCCTGGAATGCAGGACAGGGTTTTATCAATGAGCAGTTCTTC
J: TRBJ2-3; V: TRBV10-3; size: NA; D: NA; CDR3: CAISVESTDTQYF; DNA: TGTGCCATCAGTGTAGAAAGCACAGATACGCAGTATTTT
J: TRBJ2-3; V: TRBV10-1; size: NA; D: NA; CDR3: CASSEAGATDTQYF; DNA: TGCGCCAGCAGTGAGGCGGGGGCCACAGATACGCAGTATTTT
J: TRBJ1-2; V: TRBV6-5; size: NA; D: TRBD1; CDR3: CASRNRGYGYTF; DNA: TGTGCCAGCCGGAACAGGGGCTATGGCTACACCTTC
J: TRBJ1-4; V: TRBV27; size: NA; D: NA; CDR3: CASSLGRRAEKLFF; DNA: TGTGCCAGCAGTTTGGGCAGGCGGGCTGAAAAACTGTTTTTT
J: TRBJ2-7; V: TRBV6-1; size: NA; D: NA; CDR3: CASSPSYGFTEQYF; DNA: TGTGCCAGCAGTCCGAGTTACGGTTTTACGGAGCAGTACTTC
J: TRBJ1-2; V: TRBV6-4; size: NA; D: NA; CDR3: CASRRDVGSNYGYTF; DNA: TGTGCCAGCAGGAGGGATGTGGGGTCTAACTATGGCTACACCTTC
J: TRBJ2-7; V: TRBV7-9; size: NA; D: TRBD2; CDR3: CSSSPPASGIPSEQYF; DNA: TGTTCCAGCAGCCCCCCAGCTAGCGGGATCCCCTCCGAGCAGTACTTC
J: TRBJ2-1; V: TRBV19; size: NA; D: NA; CDR3: CASSIGRAIDEQFF; DNA: TGTGCCAGTAGTATTGGCAGGGCTATAGATGAGCAGTTCTTC
J: TRBJ2-4; V: TRBV19; size: NA; D: TRBD2; CDR3: CASRFSGRGPTEAKNIQYF; DNA: TGTGCCAGTAGGTTTAGCGGGAGAGGACCCACGGAAGCCAAAAACATTCAGTACTTC
J: TRBJ1-1; V: TRBV7-9; size: NA; D: NA; CDR3: CASSPDSYPTEAFF; DNA: TGTGCCAGCAGCCCAGACAGTTACCCCACTGAAGCTTTCTTT
J: TRBJ2-2; V: TRBV2; size: NA; D: NA; CDR3: CASVPGGRYTGELFF; DNA: TGTGCCAGCGTCCCCGGGGGTCGATACACCGGGGAGCTGTTTTTT
J: TRBJ2-3; V: TRBV30; size: NA; D: NA; CDR3: CAWSGGPDTQYF; DNA: TGTGCCTGGAGTGGGGGCCCAGATACGCAGTATTTT
J: TRBJ1-3; V: TRBV27; size: medium-sized; D: NA; CDR3: CASSLSPGPGNTIYF; DNA: TGTGCCAGCAGTTTATCGCCAGGGCCAGGAAACACCATATATTTT
J: TRBJ1-3; V: TRBV5-1; size: NA; D: NA; CDR3: CASSLAGYGNTIYF; DNA: TGCGCCAGCAGCTTGGCAGGGTATGGAAACACCATATATTTT
J: TRBJ2-7; V: TRBV5-1; size: NA; D: NA; CDR3: CASSLARSSYEQYF; DNA: TGCGCCAGCAGCTTGGCGAGGTCCTCCTACGAGCAGTACTTC
J: TRBJ1-1; V: TRBV19; size: NA; D: NA; CDR3: CASSSRGANTEAFF; DNA: TGTGCCAGTAGTTCCCGGGGAGCGAACACTGAAGCTTTCTTT
J: TRBJ1-5; V: TRBV28; size: NA; D: TRBD1; CDR3: CASNDRGRRGNQPQHF; DNA: TGTGCCAGCAATGACAGGGGGCGCCGGGGCAATCAGCCCCAGCATTTT
J: TRBJ1-2; V: TRBV27; size: NA; D: NA; CDR3: CASSLSGSGVTDYGYTF; DNA: TGTGCCAGCAGTTTATCGGGGTCGGGGGTGACGGACTATGGCTACACCTTC